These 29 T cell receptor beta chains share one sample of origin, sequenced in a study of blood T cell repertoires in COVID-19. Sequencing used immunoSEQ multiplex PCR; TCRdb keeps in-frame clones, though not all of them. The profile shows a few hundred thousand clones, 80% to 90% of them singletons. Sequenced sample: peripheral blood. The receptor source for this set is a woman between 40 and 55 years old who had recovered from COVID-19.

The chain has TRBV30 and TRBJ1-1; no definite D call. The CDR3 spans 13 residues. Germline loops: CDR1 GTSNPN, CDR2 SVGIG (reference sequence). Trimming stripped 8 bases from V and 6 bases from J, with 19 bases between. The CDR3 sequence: CARGGPTLAEAFF. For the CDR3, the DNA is TGTGCCCGAGGCGGTCCAACGCTGGCTGAAGCTTTCTTT.

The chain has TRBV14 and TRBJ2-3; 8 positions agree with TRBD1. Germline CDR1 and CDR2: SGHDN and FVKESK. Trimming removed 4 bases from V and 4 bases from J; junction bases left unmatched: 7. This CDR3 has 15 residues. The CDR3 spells CASSPWTGIPDTQYF. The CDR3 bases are TGTGCCAGCAGCCCTTGGACAGGGATCCCAGATACGCAGTATTTT.

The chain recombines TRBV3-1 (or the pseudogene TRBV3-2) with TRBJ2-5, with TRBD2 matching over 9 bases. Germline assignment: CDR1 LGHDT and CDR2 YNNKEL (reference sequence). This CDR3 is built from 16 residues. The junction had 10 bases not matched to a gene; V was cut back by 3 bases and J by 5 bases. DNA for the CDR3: TGTGCCAGCAGCCATGCGGTCTCGACTAGCGGCGAGACCCAGTACTTC. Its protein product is CASSHAVSTSGETQYF.

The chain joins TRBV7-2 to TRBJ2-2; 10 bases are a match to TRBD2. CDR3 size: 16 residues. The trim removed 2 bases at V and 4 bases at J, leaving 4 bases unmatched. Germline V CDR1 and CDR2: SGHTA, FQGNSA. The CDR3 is CASSLRGLALTGELFF. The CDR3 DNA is TGTGCCAGCAGCTTACGGGGACTAGCGCTCACCGGGGAGCTGTTTTTT.

The CDR3 here is CASSHRGEKLFF. The CDR3 DNA is TGTGCCAGCAGCCACAGAGGGGAAAAACTGTTTTTT. V is TRBV3-1 (or the pseudogene TRBV3-2) and J is TRBJ1-4; no clear D gene. Trimming pared 3 bases from V and 8 bases from J, leaving 7 bases between. Germline V CDR1 and CDR2: LGHDT, YNNKEL (reference sequence). This CDR3 region has 12 residues.

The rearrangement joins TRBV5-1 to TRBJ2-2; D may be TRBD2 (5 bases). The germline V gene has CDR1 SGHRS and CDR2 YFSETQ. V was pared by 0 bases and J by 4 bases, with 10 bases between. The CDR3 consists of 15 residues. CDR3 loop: CASSLGGWSTGELFF. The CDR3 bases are TGCGCCAGCAGCTTGGGAGGGTGGAGCACCGGGGAGCTGTTTTTT.

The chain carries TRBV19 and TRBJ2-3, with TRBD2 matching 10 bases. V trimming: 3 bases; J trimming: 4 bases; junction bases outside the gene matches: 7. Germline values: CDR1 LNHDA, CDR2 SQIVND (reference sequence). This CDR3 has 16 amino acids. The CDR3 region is CASSISLAGVADTQYF. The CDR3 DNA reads TGTGCCAGTAGTATCAGCCTAGCGGGAGTGGCAGATACGCAGTATTTT.

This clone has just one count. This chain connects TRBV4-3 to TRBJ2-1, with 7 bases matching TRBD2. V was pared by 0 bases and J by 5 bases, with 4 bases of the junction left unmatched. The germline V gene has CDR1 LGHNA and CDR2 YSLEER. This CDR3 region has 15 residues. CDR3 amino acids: CASSQEPSGHNEQFF. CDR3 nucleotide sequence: TGCGCCAGCAGCCAAGAACCTAGCGGTCACAATGAGCAGTTCTTC.

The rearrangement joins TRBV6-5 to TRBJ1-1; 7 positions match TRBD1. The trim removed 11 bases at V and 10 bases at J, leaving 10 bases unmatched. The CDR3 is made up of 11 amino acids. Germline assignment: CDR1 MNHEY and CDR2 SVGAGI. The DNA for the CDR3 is TGTGCCGCTCGGACAGGTTCGGCAGCTTTCTTT. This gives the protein CAARTGSAAFF.

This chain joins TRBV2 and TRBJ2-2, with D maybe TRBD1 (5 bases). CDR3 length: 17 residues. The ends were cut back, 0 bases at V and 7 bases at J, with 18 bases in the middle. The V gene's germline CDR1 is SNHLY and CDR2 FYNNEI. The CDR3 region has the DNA TGTGCCAGCAGTGAAGCGCTTCCAGGAAGGGGTGGCGGGGAGCTGTTTTTT. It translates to CASSEALPGRGGGELFF. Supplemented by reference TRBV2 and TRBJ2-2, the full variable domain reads EPEVTQTPSHQVTQMGQEVILRCVPISNHLYFYWYRQILGQKVEFLVSFYNNEISEKSEIFDDQFSVERPDGSNFTLKIRSTKLEDSAMYFCASSEALPGRGGGELFFGEGSRLTVL.

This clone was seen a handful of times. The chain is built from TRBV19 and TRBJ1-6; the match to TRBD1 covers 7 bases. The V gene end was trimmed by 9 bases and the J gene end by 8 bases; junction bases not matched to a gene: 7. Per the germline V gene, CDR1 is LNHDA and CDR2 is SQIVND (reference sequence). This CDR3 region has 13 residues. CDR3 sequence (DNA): TGTGCCAGCCGACAGGGTAAGGATTCACCCCTCCACTTT. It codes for CASRQGKDSPLHF.

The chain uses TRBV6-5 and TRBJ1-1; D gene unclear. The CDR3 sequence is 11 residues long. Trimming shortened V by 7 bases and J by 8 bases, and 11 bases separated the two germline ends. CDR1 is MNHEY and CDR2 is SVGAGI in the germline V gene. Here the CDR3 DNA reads TGTGCCAGCACCGGGGATCGGGAAGCTTTCTTT. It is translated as CASTGDREAFF.

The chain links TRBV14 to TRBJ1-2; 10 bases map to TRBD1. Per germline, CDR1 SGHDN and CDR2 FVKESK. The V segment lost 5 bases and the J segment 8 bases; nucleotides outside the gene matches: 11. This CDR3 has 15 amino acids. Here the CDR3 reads CASSAGTGAMLGYTF. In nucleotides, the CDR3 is TGTGCCAGCAGCGCCGGGACAGGGGCTATGTTAGGCTACACCTTC.

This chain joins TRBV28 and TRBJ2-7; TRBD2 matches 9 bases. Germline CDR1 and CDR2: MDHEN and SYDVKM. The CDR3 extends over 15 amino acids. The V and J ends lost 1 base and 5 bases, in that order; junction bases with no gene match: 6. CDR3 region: CASSLYASGNNEQYV. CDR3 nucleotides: TGTGCCAGCAGTTTATATGCTAGCGGGAATAACGAGCAGTACGTC.

The chain's CDR3 is CASSPPNYNEQFF. Here the CDR3 DNA reads TGCGCCAGCAGCCCCCCAAACTACAATGAGCAGTTCTTC. The rearrangement uses TRBV4-1 and TRBJ2-1; D is unresolved. Trimming removed 4 bases at V and 3 bases at J, with 7 bases between. The CDR3 is made up of 13 amino acids. The V gene's germline CDR1 is MGHRA and CDR2 YSYEKL.

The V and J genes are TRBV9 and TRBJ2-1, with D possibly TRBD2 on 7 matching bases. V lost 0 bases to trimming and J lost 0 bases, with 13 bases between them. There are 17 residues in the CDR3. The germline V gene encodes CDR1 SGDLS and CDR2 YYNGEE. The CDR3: CASSVEGGGGSYNEQFF. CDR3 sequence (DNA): TGTGCCAGCAGCGTAGAGGGAGGGGGAGGCTCCTACAATGAGCAGTTCTTC. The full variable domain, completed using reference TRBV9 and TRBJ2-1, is DSGVTQTPKHLITATGQRVTLRCSPRSGDLSVYWYQQSLDQGLQFLIQYYNGEERAKGNILERFSAQQFPDLHSELNLSSLELGDSALYFCASSVEGGGGSYNEQFFGPGTRLTVL.

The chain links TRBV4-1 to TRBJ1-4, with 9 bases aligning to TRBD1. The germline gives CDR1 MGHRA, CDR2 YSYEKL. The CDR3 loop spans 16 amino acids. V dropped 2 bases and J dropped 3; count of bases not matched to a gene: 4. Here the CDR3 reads CASSQLQGAPNEKLFF. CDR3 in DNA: TGCGCCAGCAGCCAACTACAGGGGGCCCCTAATGAAAAACTGTTTTTT.

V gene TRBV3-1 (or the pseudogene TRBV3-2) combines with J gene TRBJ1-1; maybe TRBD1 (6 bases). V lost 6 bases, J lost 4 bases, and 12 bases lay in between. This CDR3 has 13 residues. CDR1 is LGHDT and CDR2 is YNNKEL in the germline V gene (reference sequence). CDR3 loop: CASRLQGFTEAFF. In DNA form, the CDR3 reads TGTGCCAGCAGGCTACAGGGTTTCACTGAAGCTTTCTTT.

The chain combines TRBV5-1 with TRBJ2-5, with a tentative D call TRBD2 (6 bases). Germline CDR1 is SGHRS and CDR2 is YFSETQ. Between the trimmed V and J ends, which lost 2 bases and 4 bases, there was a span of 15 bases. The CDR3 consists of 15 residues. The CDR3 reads CASSFLATSGETQYF. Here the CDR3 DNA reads TGCGCCAGCAGCTTTTTGGCGACTAGTGGAGAGACCCAGTACTTC.

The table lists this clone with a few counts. This chain's CDR3 is CASSTPAGGPRNEQFF. The CDR3 DNA follows: TGTGCCAGCAGCACGCCAGCGGGAGGGCCGCGGAATGAGCAGTTCTTC. The chain couples TRBV7-9 to TRBJ2-1; TRBD2 matches 10 bases. The CDR3 covers 16 residues. Germline V gives CDR1 SEHNR, CDR2 FQNEAQ (reference sequence). V lost 5 bases to trimming and J lost 7 bases; unmatched junction nucleotides: 11.

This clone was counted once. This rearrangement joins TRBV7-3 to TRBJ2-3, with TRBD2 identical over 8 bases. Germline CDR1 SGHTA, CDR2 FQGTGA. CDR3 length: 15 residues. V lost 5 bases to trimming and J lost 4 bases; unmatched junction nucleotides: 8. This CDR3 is CASSPSLAGPDTQYF. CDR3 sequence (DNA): TGTGCCAGCAGCCCCTCGCTAGCGGGCCCAGATACGCAGTATTTT. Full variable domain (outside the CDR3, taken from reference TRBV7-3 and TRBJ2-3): GAGVSQTPSNKVTEKGKYVELRCDPISGHTALYWYRQSLGQGPEFLIYFQGTGAADDSGLPNDRFFAVRPEGSVSTLKIQRTERGDSAVYLCASSPSLAGPDTQYFGPGTRLTVL.

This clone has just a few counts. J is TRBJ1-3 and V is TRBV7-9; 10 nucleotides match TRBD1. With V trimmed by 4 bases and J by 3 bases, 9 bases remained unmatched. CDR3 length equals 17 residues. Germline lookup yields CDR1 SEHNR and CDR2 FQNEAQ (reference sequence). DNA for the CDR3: TGTGCCAGCAGCTCCGGACAGGGGGTAGCTAGTGGAAACACCATATATTTT. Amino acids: CASSSGQGVASGNTIYF.

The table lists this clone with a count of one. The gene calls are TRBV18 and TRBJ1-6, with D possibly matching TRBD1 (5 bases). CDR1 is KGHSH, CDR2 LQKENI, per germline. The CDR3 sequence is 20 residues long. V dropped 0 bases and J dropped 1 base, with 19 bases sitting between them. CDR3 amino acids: CASSPPGGWVWWSYNSPLHF. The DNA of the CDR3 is TGTGCCAGCTCACCACCGGGGGGGTGGGTATGGTGGTCCTATAATTCACCCCTCCACTTT.

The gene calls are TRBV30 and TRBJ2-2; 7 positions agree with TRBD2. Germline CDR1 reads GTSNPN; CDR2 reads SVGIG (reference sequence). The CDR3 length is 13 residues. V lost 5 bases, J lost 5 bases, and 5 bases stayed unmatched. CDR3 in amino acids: CAWGLVSTGELFF. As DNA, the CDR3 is TGTGCCTGGGGACTAGTATCGACCGGGGAGCTGTTTTTT.

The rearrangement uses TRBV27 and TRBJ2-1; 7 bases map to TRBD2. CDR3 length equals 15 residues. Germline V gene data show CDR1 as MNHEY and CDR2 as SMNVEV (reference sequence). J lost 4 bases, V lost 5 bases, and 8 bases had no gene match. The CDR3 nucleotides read TGTGCCAGCAGTCTTGCTAGCGGATATTACAATGAGCAGTTCTTC. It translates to CASSLASGYYNEQFF.

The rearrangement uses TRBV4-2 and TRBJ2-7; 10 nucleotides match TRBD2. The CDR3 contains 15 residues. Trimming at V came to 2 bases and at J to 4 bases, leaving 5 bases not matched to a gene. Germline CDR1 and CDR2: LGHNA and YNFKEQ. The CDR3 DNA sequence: TGTGCCAGCAGCCAACCCAGCGGGGGGGGGTACGAGCAGTACTTC. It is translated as CASSQPSGGGYEQYF.

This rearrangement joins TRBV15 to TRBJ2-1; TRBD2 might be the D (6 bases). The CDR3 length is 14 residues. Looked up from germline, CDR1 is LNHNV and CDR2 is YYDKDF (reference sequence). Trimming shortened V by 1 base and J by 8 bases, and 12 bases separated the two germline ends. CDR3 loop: CATSRGRGPDEQFF. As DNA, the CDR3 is TGTGCCACCAGCAGAGGGAGGGGCCCGGATGAGCAGTTCTTC.

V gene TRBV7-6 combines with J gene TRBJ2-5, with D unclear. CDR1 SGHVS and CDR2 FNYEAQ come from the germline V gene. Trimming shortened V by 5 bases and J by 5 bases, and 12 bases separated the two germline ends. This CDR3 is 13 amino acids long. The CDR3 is CASSAGRQETQYF. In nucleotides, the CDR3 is TGTGCCAGCAGCGCTGGTCGTCAGGAGACCCAGTACTTC.

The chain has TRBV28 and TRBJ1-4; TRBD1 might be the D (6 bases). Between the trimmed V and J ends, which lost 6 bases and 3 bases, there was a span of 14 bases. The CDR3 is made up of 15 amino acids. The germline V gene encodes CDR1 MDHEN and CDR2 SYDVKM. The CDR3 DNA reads TGTGCCAGCAGCATATCAGGGGACCCTAATGAAAAACTGTTTTTT. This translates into CASSISGDPNEKLFF.